The 2 T cell receptor beta chains below all came from one sample that was sequenced in a study of shared clonotypes between healthy human individuals. TCRdb's copy holds only in-frame clones and misses some; the assay was immunoSEQ multiplex PCR. The sample contains some 2,100,000 clones, 85% to 95% of which appear only once. Positive CCR7 selection of CD45RO-negative cells yielded the naive CD8 cells, and terminally differentiated effector memory CD45RA+ cells were excluded. The sequencing sample was made of naive CD8+ T cells from PBMCs. The source is a man between 18 and 35 years old in good health. Some clones in this sample may be carry-over from other donors' samples.

As regards this clone: One junction end disagrees with the germline gene, perhaps due to a read error. Other DNA variants within this sample encode the same CDR3. The genes are TRBV27 and TRBJ2-7, with 8 bases aligning to TRBD2. CDR1 is MNHEY and CDR2 is SMNVEV in the germline V gene (reference sequence). The CDR3 sequence is 16 residues long. The CDR3 DNA reads TGTGCCAGCAGCTTATCTACCAGCGGGAGCTCCTACGAGCAGTACTTC. It translates to CASSLSTSGSSYEQYF.

This chain connects TRBV27 to TRBJ2-7; tentative D call: TRBD1 (5 bases). There are 12 residues in the CDR3. Germline-derived CDR1 and CDR2 are MNHEY and SMNVEV (reference sequence). Deletions cut 7 bases from V and 3 bases from J, with 10 bases between. The CDR3 nucleotides are TGTGCCAGCATGGACAACGGCTACGAGCAGTACTTC. This gives the protein CASMDNGYEQYF.